The 8 T cell receptor beta chains given below trace back to one sample, sequenced in a study of cytomegalovirus exposure and HLA in healthy donors. The PCR ran on 60 Vbeta and 13 Jbeta primers. The table came from immunoSEQ multiplex PCR; TCRdb's copy has only in-frame clones and leaves some out. The sample contains about 150,000 clones, 60% to 85% of which appear only once. The sequencing input was PBMCs. The receptors were gathered from a woman aged 40 to 50 in good health and CMV-seronegative.

This clone was seen only a few times. This chain joins TRBV5-6 and TRBJ1-1; D not certain. This CDR3 has 13 residues. V was clipped by 2 bases and J by 2 bases, with 7 bases between them. Per the germline V gene, CDR1 is SGHDT and CDR2 is YYEEEE. CDR3 sequence: CASSFSRNTEAFF. CDR3 sequence (DNA): TGTGCCAGCAGCTTCTCGAGAAACACTGAAGCTTTCTTT. The whole variable domain, filled in from reference TRBV5-6 and TRBJ1-1, reads DAGVTQSPTHLIKTRGQQVTLRCSPKSGHDTVSWYQQALGQGPQFIFQYYEEEERQRGNFPDRFSGHQFPNYSSELNVNALLLGDSALYLCASSFSRNTEAFFGQGTRLTVV.

This clone was recorded only once. The chain employs TRBV11-2 and TRBJ2-1, with a tentative D call TRBD2 (7 bases). The CDR3 has 17 residues. Per germline, CDR1 SGHAT and CDR2 FQNNGV. V was shortened by 4 bases and J by 4 bases, with 20 bases between the two germline ends. CDR3 protein: CASSSSHGGGFYNEQFF. The CDR3 nucleotides read TGTGCCAGCAGCTCCTCCCACGGCGGGGGCTTTTACAATGAGCAGTTCTTC.

The chain uses TRBV6-5 and TRBJ2-1; 7 bases agree with TRBD2. Per the germline V gene, CDR1 is MNHEY and CDR2 is SVGAGI. The CDR3 is 15 amino acids. With V trimmed by 5 bases and J by 4 bases, 8 bases remained unmatched. CDR3: CASSAPGLPYNEQFF. CDR3 nucleotides: TGTGCCAGCAGTGCGCCGGGACTACCGTACAATGAGCAGTTCTTC.

This clone has just a few counts. The chain couples TRBV5-1 to TRBJ2-1; 8 bases are shared with TRBD2. This CDR3 contains 17 residues. Germline V gene data show CDR1 as SGHRS and CDR2 as YFSETQ. V was pared by 0 bases and J by 5 bases, with 10 bases of the junction left unmatched. CDR3 nucleotide sequence: TGCGCCAGCAGCTTGGGGTTGCCGGGACTAGAAAACAATGAGCAGTTCTTC. It translates to CASSLGLPGLENNEQFF.

This chain joins TRBV2 and TRBJ1-1; TRBD1 aligns across 8 bases. V gave up 6 bases and J gave up 7 bases; unmatched junction bases: 4. The CDR3 sequence is 12 residues long. CDR1 is SNHLY and CDR2 is FYNNEI in the germline V gene. CDR3 sequence (DNA): TGTGCCAGCAGCGGGGACAGGCATGAAGCTTTCTTT. It codes for CASSGDRHEAFF.

In its sample, this clone was seen a few times. The V gene is TRBV6-5, the J gene TRBJ2-5; D is uncertain. Germline V gene data show CDR1 as MNHEY and CDR2 as SVGAGI. This CDR3 is 13 amino acids long. Trimming removed 2 bases at V and 1 base at J, with 5 bases between. The CDR3 DNA is TGTGCCAGCAGTTACCAGGCCCAAGAGACCCAGTACTTC. It translates to CASSYQAQETQYF.

The V call is TRBV28, the J call TRBJ1-2, with D uncertain. From germline, CDR1 is MDHEN and CDR2 SYDVKM. Trimming removed 6 bases from V and 5 bases from J, with 16 bases in between. The length of the CDR3 is 14 residues. The CDR3 sequence is CASSLTGPGYGYTF. For the CDR3, the DNA is TGTGCCAGCAGCCTTACTGGGCCGGGGTATGGCTACACCTTC.

V usage is TRBV28 and J usage is TRBJ1-2; no clear D gene. CDR1 and CDR2 (germline): MDHEN, SYDVKM. V shed 3 bases and J shed 6 bases, with 8 bases lying between them. The length of the CDR3 is 12 residues. The CDR3: CASSLATHGYTF. The CDR3 DNA sequence: TGTGCCAGCAGTTTGGCAACCCATGGCTACACCTTC.